A single sample gave rise to the 25 T cell receptor beta chains below, sequenced in a study of neoadjuvant anti-PD-1 for oral cavity cancer. Sequencing was performed with immunoSEQ multiplex PCR; in TCRdb, only in-frame clones are kept and a portion is missing. The table lists tens of thousands of clones, approximately 87% of them singletons. Stated time point: after neoadjuvant nivolumab, at surgical resection. The sequences come from PBMCs, collected after nivolumab (anti-PD-1) treatment. These receptors were collected from a person between 40 and 85 years old with oral cavity squamous cell carcinoma.

The chain employs TRBV27 and TRBJ2-7, with 11 bases aligning to TRBD1. The germline gives CDR1 MNHEY, CDR2 SMNVEV (reference sequence). There are 14 residues in the CDR3. Losses at the gene ends were 3 bases for V and 3 bases for J; bases not matched to a gene: 1. Here the CDR3 reads CASSFGTGGYEQYF. DNA for the CDR3: TGTGCCAGCAGTTTCGGGACAGGGGGCTACGAGCAGTACTTC.

V gene TRBV19 combines with J gene TRBJ1-1; D unresolved. Germline V gives CDR1 LNHDA, CDR2 SQIVND (reference sequence). V lost 7 bases to trimming and J lost 2 bases, with 17 bases between them. The CDR3 contains 15 residues. Here the CDR3 DNA reads TGTGCCAGTATCTCCCGGGGAAGTCTTAACACTGAAGCTTTCTTT. Its protein product is CASISRGSLNTEAFF.

This chain uses TRBV19 with TRBJ1-5; D is perhaps TRBD1 (6 bases). In germline, CDR1 is LNHDA, CDR2 SQIVND (reference sequence). V shed 3 bases and J shed 0 bases, with 18 bases lying between them. The CDR3 sequence is 18 residues long. This CDR3 is CASSIESGTPYSNQPQHF. The CDR3 bases are TGTGCCAGTAGTATTGAAAGTGGGACACCTTATAGCAATCAGCCCCAGCATTTT.

This clone showed up just once. The chain employs TRBV19 and TRBJ2-2; D is undetermined. Germline assignment: CDR1 LNHDA and CDR2 SQIVND (reference sequence). The CDR3 totals 14 residues. V lost 0 bases to trimming and J lost 0 bases, with 2 bases between them. CDR3 DNA: TGTGCCAGTAGTATAGAGCCGAACACCGGGGAGCTGTTTTTT. Its protein is CASSIEPNTGELFF.

The chain has TRBV5-3 and TRBJ2-3; no reliable D call. TRBV5-3 is classed as an ORF, of uncertain function. This CDR3 has 15 residues. V lost 0 bases and J 2 bases, leaving 10 bases between the germline ends. CDR3 sequence: CARSLVSDLTDTQYF. CDR3 in DNA: TGTGCCAGAAGCTTGGTTTCCGACCTCACAGATACGCAGTATTTT.

The rearrangement uses TRBV5-4 and TRBJ2-3, with D unresolved. Trimming left V 0 bases short and J 7 bases short, with 15 bases between. There are 15 residues in the CDR3. Germline lookup yields CDR1 SGHNT and CDR2 YYREEE (reference sequence). The CDR3 protein is CASSLDGQSSYTQYF. CDR3 DNA: TGTGCCAGCAGCTTGGATGGCCAGTCCAGTTATACGCAGTATTTT.

V is TRBV5-1 and J is TRBJ2-2; D is uncertain. In germline, CDR1 is SGHRS, CDR2 YFSETQ. There are 15 residues in the CDR3. Deletions cut 6 bases from V and 0 bases from J, with 12 bases between. This CDR3 is CASTGQVPNTGELFF. The CDR3 nucleotides are TGCGCCAGCACCGGTCAAGTCCCGAACACCGGGGAGCTGTTTTTT.

The chain employs TRBV28 and TRBJ1-5, with D perhaps matching TRBD1 (6 bases). Germline assignment: CDR1 MDHEN and CDR2 SYDVKM. The V end was cut by 3 bases, the J end by 7 bases, with 13 bases between. The CDR3 is 14 amino acids. The CDR3 region has the DNA TGTGCCAGCAGTTTTTGGGAGAGGGGGCAGCCCCAGCATTTT. Translated, it gives CASSFWERGQPQHF.

J is TRBJ2-1 and V is TRBV5-1, with no clear D. The CDR3 runs 12 residues. The germline V gene encodes CDR1 SGHRS and CDR2 YFSETQ. The germline V and J ends were trimmed by 7 bases and 9 bases, with 14 bases remaining between them. This CDR3 is CASRSRSSEQFF. Written as DNA, the CDR3 is TGCGCCAGCCGCTCGCGTTCGAGTGAGCAGTTCTTC.

The rearrangement joins TRBV10-1 to TRBJ2-3; 8 positions agree with TRBD2. The ends lost 8 bases at V and 3 bases at J; junction bases unmatched: 1. Per germline, CDR1 WNHNN and CDR2 SYGVQD (reference sequence). This CDR3 spans 12 amino acids. The CDR3 DNA reads as TGCGCCAGCGGGACTAGTACAGATACGCAGTATTTT. It yields the protein CASGTSTDTQYF.

V usage is TRBV6-1 and J usage is TRBJ1-6; D gene ambiguous. This CDR3 is built from 14 residues. Trimming took off 10 bases at V and 10 bases at J, with 20 bases between the two ends. CDR1 and CDR2 from the germline V gene are MNHNS and SASEGT. DNA of the CDR3: TGTGCCACACTATTGTGGGCCCTAGGATCACCCCTCCACTTT. It codes for CATLLWALGSPLHF.

CDR3 nucleotide sequence: TGTGCCAGCAGTCGGGGTAGCGGGAGGTCCTACGAGCAGTACTTC. The encoded protein is CASSRGSGRSYEQYF. V and J are TRBV6-5 and TRBJ2-7; 10 bases line up with TRBD2. Per the germline V gene, CDR1 is MNHEY and CDR2 is SVGAGI. The CDR3 spans 15 residues. Trimming at V came to 5 bases and at J to 1 base, leaving 5 bases not matched to a gene.

This chain joins TRBV9 and TRBJ1-2; tentatively, D is TRBD1 (6 bases). Between the trimmed V and J ends, which lost 3 bases and 4 bases, there was a span of 25 bases. The CDR3 is 18 amino acids. Germline V gene data show CDR1 as SGDLS and CDR2 as YYNGEE. The DNA of the CDR3 is TGTGCCAGCAGCGAGACAGGTCCAACCCAACCCAGTTCCTATGGCTACACCTTC. Its translation is CASSETGPTQPSSYGYTF.

V and J are TRBV27 and TRBJ2-7; D is perhaps TRBD2 (6 bases). With 7 bases removed from V and 0 bases from J, the gap between germline ends came to 16 bases. The CDR3 contains 15 residues. Germline V gene data show CDR1 as MNHEY and CDR2 as SMNVEV (reference sequence). CDR3 loop: CASTPRQGGSYEQYF. CDR3 DNA sequence: TGTGCCAGCACCCCACGGCAGGGAGGCTCCTACGAGCAGTACTTC.

This clone has only a few counts. The chain recombines TRBV5-1 with TRBJ1-1; D gene uncertain. V was shortened by 1 base and J by 1 base, with 8 bases between the two germline ends. Germline CDR1 is SGHRS and CDR2 is YFSETQ. The CDR3 spans 14 residues. The DNA for the CDR3 is TGCGCCAGCAGCTTGTTGCGTCCGAACACTGAAGCTTTCTTT. Its translation: CASSLLRPNTEAFF.

A single count supports this clone. The chain carries TRBV30 and TRBJ2-7, with unresolved D. The germline V gene encodes CDR1 GTSNPN and CDR2 SVGIG (reference sequence). The CDR3 spans 11 residues. Deletions cut 2 bases from V and 6 bases from J, with 8 bases between. The CDR3 sequence is CAWSLGAEQYF. The CDR3 DNA reads as TGTGCCTGGAGTTTAGGTGCCGAGCAGTACTTC.

The chain is built from TRBV2 and TRBJ1-1; D possibly corresponds to TRBD1 (5 bases). Looked up from germline, CDR1 is SNHLY and CDR2 is FYNNEI. Trimming shortened V by 0 bases and J by 1 base, and 9 bases separated the two germline ends. This CDR3 has 15 residues. CDR3 in DNA: TGTGCCAGCAGTGAAGCGCTCGGGGGGAACACTGAAGCTTTCTTT. Translation gives CASSEALGGNTEAFF.

This rearrangement joins TRBV9 to TRBJ1-2; 8 positions agree with TRBD1. This CDR3 is 15 amino acids long. The trim removed 2 bases at V and 3 bases at J, leaving 6 bases unmatched. From germline, CDR1 is SGDLS and CDR2 YYNGEE. CDR3 bases: TGTGCCAGCAGCGTCTCGGCAGGGGGCGACTATGGCTACACCTTC. Protein: CASSVSAGGDYGYTF.

This rearrangement joins TRBV30 to TRBJ2-7; 13 bases map to TRBD2. The CDR3 has 21 amino acids. Germline V lookup: CDR1 GTSNPN, CDR2 SVGIG (reference sequence). Trimming took 1 base from V and 0 from J; bases not matched to a gene: 18. CDR3 residues: CAWSGYLTTSGRPQSSYEQYF. DNA of the CDR3: TGTGCCTGGAGTGGATACCTTACGACTAGCGGGAGGCCTCAAAGCTCCTACGAGCAGTACTTC.

This sequence joins TRBV28 and TRBJ2-1; 10 nucleotides line up with TRBD2. Trimming at V came to 7 bases and at J to 9 bases, leaving 9 bases not matched to a gene. CDR3 length equals 14 residues. Per the germline V gene, CDR1 is MDHEN and CDR2 is SYDVKM. The DNA for the CDR3 is TGTGCCAGCAAGTCAGCTAGCGGGAGAAGTGAGCAGTTCTTC. Residues: CASKSASGRSEQFF.

This rearrangement joins TRBV5-1 to TRBJ1-5; 7 bases agree with TRBD1. With V trimmed by 3 bases and J by 6 bases, 3 bases remained unmatched. The germline V gene encodes CDR1 SGHRS and CDR2 YFSETQ. The CDR3 runs 13 residues. This CDR3 reads CASSSTGVQPQHF. CDR3 bases: TGCGCCAGCAGCTCTACAGGGGTTCAGCCCCAGCATTTT.

This rearrangement joins TRBV7-6 to TRBJ2-6; 8 nucleotides align to TRBD2. V lost 5 bases to trimming and J lost 3 bases; unmatched junction nucleotides: 15. The CDR3 consists of 19 residues. CDR1 and CDR2 from the germline V gene are SGHVS and FNYEAQ. The CDR3 loop reads CASSKSQAGAPVGANVLTF. The CDR3 region has the DNA TGTGCCAGCAGCAAGTCTCAAGCGGGGGCACCCGTTGGGGCCAACGTCCTGACTTTC.

A note on this clone: An end of the junction does not agree with germline; a read error may underlie this. The rearrangement uses TRBV5-1 and TRBJ2-5; TRBD2 matches 7 bases. This CDR3 contains 14 residues. Germline V gives CDR1 SGHRS, CDR2 YFSETQ. This CDR3 is CASRFGTNEETQYF. The CDR3 coding sequence is TGCGCCAGCCGCTTTGGGACTAACGAAGAGACCCAGTACTTC. Full variable domain (missing parts from reference TRBV5-1 and TRBJ2-5): KAGVTQTPRYLIKTRGQQVTLSCSPISGHRSVSWYQQTPGQGLQFLFEYFSETQRNKGNFPGRFSGRQFSNSRSEMNVSTLELGDSALYLCASRFGTNEETQYFGPGTRLLVL.

This chain joins TRBV18 and TRBJ2-3; TRBD1 aligns across 10 bases. The CDR3 consists of 14 residues. Germline-derived CDR1 and CDR2 are KGHSH and LQKENI. The V segment lost 2 bases and the J segment 5 bases; nucleotides outside the gene matches: 1. For the CDR3, the DNA is TGTGCCAGCTCACCAGGGACAGGGGTAGATACGCAGTATTTT. It translates to CASSPGTGVDTQYF. The full variable domain, with the rest looked up from reference TRBV18 and TRBJ2-3, is NAGVMQNPRHLVRRRGQEARLRCSPMKGHSHVYWYRQLPEEGLKFMVYLQKENIIDESGMPKERFSAEFPKEGPSILRIQQVVRGDSAAYFCASSPGTGVDTQYFGPGTRLTVL.

This sequence joins TRBV5-5 and TRBJ2-3; D is unclear. V lost 1 base and J 4 bases, leaving 13 bases between the germline ends. This CDR3 comprises 15 residues. Per the germline V gene, CDR1 is SGHKS and CDR2 is YYEKEE (reference sequence). The chain's CDR3 is CASSLTDLTADTQYF. For the CDR3, the DNA is TGTGCCAGCAGCTTGACGGACCTGACGGCAGATACGCAGTATTTT.